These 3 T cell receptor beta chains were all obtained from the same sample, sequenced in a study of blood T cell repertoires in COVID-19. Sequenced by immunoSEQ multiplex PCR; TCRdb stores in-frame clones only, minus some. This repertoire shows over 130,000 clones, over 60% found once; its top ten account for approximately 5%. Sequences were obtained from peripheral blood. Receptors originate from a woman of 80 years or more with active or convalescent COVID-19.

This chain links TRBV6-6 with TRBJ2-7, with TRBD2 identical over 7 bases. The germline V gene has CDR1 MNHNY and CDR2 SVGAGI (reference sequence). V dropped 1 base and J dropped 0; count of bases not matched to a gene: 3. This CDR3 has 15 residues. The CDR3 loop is CASSYWGGSSYEQYF. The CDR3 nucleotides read TGTGCCAGCAGTTACTGGGGCGGGAGCTCCTACGAGCAGTACTTC.

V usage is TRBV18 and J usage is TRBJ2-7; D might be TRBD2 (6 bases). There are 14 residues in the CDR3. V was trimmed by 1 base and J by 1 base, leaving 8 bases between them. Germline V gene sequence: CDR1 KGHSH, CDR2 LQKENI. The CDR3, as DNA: TGTGCCAGCTCACCACGGGGGGTTTCCTACGAGCAGTACTTC. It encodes CASSPRGVSYEQYF.

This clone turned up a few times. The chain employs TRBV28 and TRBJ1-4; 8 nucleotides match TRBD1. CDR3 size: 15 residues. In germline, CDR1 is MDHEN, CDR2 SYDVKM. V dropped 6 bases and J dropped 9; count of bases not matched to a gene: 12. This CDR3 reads CASSRQGAELKKLFF. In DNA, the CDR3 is TGTGCCAGCAGCCGGCAGGGGGCGGAATTGAAAAAACTGTTTTTT. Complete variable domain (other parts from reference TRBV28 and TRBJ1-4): DVKVTQSSRYLVKRTGEKVFLECVQDMDHENMFWYRQDPGLGLRLIYFSYDVKMKEKGDIPEGYSVSREKKERFSLILESASTNQTSMYLCASSRQGAELKKLFFGSGTQLSVL.